Given below is one T cell receptor (beta chain) in context. The source of the sample is a study of blood T cell repertoires in COVID-19. Deletions cut 0 bases from V and 0 bases from J, with 16 bases between. The CDR3 totals 19 residues. In germline, CDR1 is SGHDT, CDR2 YYEEEE. Method: immunoSEQ multiplex PCR; TCRdb's copy keeps in-frame clones and lacks some. This table holds about 300,000 clones, over 75% found once. The rearrangement uses TRBV5-6 and TRBJ1-6, with D possibly TRBD1 on 5 matching bases. The specimen was peripheral blood. The sequence was collected from a human donor in a cohort sampled during active COVID-19. The CDR3: CASSLAPGELSSYNSPLHF. CDR3 sequence (DNA): TGTGCCAGCAGCTTGGCCCCGGGGGAGCTAAGCTCCTATAATTCACCCCTCCACTTT.